The text below deals with one TCR beta chain. Its antigen remains unidentified. This entry comes from a study of blood T cells in healthy people across ages. Study-wide results and limits: Those diversity estimates obtained from one million T cells were thought to be underestimates. It was the long-lived donors that had more naive CD4+ cells and higher diversity than aged donors.

A second PCR of roughly 7 to 11 cycles used a sample-barcoded 5' primer and a J-beta primer mix. TCRdb reanalysed the 5' RACE reads using MiXCR and keeps one entry per CDR3 protein. Of 1,500,000 or so distinct CDR3 sequences in the sample, roughly two fifths were seen once. With each sample, at least 5 micrograms of total RNA were extracted. Germline V gene data show CDR1 as DFQATT and CDR2 as SNEGSKA (reference sequence). The CDR3 spans 15 residues. V lost 6 bases and J lost 2; bases outside the gene matches: 9. This receptor was identified in a woman aged 18-29 years in good health. Sample: blood. This chain joins TRBV20-1 and TRBJ2-1; 8 bases map to TRBD1. The CDR3 here is CSAPDRVRPYNEQFF. In DNA form, the CDR3 reads TGCAGTGCCCCGGACAGGGTGAGACCCTACAATGAGCAGTTCTTC.